One and the same sample provided the 21 T cell receptor beta chains below, sequenced in a study of blood T cell repertoires in COVID-19. Measured with immunoSEQ multiplex PCR; TCRdb has only the in-frame clones, and not every one. The repertoire has roughly 240,000 clones, about 82% of them found once; the top ten carry 5.5% to 6.5%. Sequencing was done on a sample of peripheral blood. These receptors came from a woman of 80 years or more with COVID-19, enrolled during active disease.

The genes are TRBV7-2 and TRBJ2-5, with 7 bases that match TRBD2. The trim removed 5 bases at V and 3 bases at J, leaving 9 bases unmatched. This CDR3 comprises 15 residues. The germline V gene has CDR1 SGHTA and CDR2 FQGNSA. The CDR3 sequence is CASSLKIGGEETQYF. In DNA, the CDR3 is TGTGCCAGCAGCCTTAAAATTGGGGGGGAAGAGACCCAGTACTTC.

The chain carries TRBV6-5 and TRBJ1-5; D is unresolved. The CDR3 extends over 13 amino acids. V dropped 6 bases and J dropped 3 bases, with 9 bases sitting between them. Germline lookup yields CDR1 MNHEY and CDR2 SVGAGI. In DNA form, the CDR3 reads TGTGCCAGCAGAAACAGACCCAATCAGCCCCAGCATTTT. Protein sequence: CASRNRPNQPQHF.

The sample holds one count of this clone. J is TRBJ1-3 and V is TRBV6-1, with D possibly being TRBD1 (6 bases). CDR3 length: 14 residues. V lost 3 bases, J lost 3 bases, and 9 bases lay in between. Germline V gene sequence: CDR1 MNHNS, CDR2 SASEGT. Here the CDR3 reads CASSDTGNGNTIYF. CDR3 coding DNA: TGTGCCAGCAGTGATACAGGGAATGGAAACACCATATATTTT.

CDR3 loop: CASSKRQGIESGANVLTF. CDR3 coding DNA: TGTGCCAGTAGTAAACGACAGGGAATAGAATCTGGGGCCAACGTCCTGACTTTC. J is TRBJ2-6 and V is TRBV19; 7 positions agree with TRBD1. Germline assignment: CDR1 LNHDA and CDR2 SQIVND (reference sequence). The CDR3 sequence is 18 residues long. Germline trimming cut 4 bases from V and 1 base from J; bases unmatched to any gene: 10.

This rearrangement joins TRBV5-4 to TRBJ2-3; 12 nucleotides agree with TRBD2. The CDR3 runs 15 residues. Germline CDR1 and CDR2: SGHNT and YYREEE (reference sequence). V dropped 4 bases and J dropped 4; count of bases not matched to a gene: 4. The CDR3 DNA follows: TGTGCCAGCAGCGCCCTAGCGGGGGGGCCAGATACGCAGTATTTT. Translation gives CASSALAGGPDTQYF.

The chain has TRBV2 and TRBJ1-2; D is uncertain. The CDR3 is 13 amino acids. Trimming shortened V by 4 bases and J by 8 bases, and 14 bases separated the two germline ends. Germline CDR1 is SNHLY and CDR2 is FYNNEI. The CDR3 region is CASSVLIGEGYTF. In nucleotides, the CDR3 is TGTGCCAGCAGTGTTCTGATCGGTGAGGGCTACACCTTC.

The chain has TRBV11-2 and TRBJ2-1, with 10 positions matching TRBD1. Germline trimming cut 7 bases from V and 10 bases from J; bases unmatched to any gene: 13. Germline V lookup: CDR1 SGHAT, CDR2 FQNNGV. The CDR3 totals 15 residues. For the CDR3, the DNA is TGTGCCAGCACTCAGACGGGACAGGGGTTAGGGGAGCAGTTCTTC. This codes for CASTQTGQGLGEQFF.

The chain recombines TRBV10-3 with TRBJ2-5; unclear D gene. V shed 8 bases and J shed 2 bases, with 12 bases lying between them. This CDR3 is 13 amino acids long. CDR1 ENHRY and CDR2 SYGVKD come from the germline V gene. As DNA, the CDR3 is TGTGCCATCTCCCCGGCGACACAAGAGACCCAGTACTTC. It codes for CAISPATQETQYF.

CDR3 protein: CSVAAGRTTEAFF. CDR3 bases: TGCAGCGTTGCCGCAGGGAGGACCACTGAAGCTTTCTTT. The chain has TRBV29-1 and TRBJ1-1, with D possibly TRBD1 on 5 matching bases. Germline-derived CDR1 and CDR2 are SQVTM and ANQGSEA. The CDR3 has 13 residues. Deletions cut 4 bases from V and 4 bases from J, with 13 bases between.

This clone was found a few times. The chain joins TRBV7-2 to TRBJ2-7; TRBD1 matches at 9 bases. The CDR3 runs 15 residues. J gave up 1 base and V 5 bases, and 6 bases lay outside the gene matches. Germline lookup yields CDR1 SGHTA and CDR2 FQGNSA. The CDR3 DNA sequence: TGTGCCAGCAGCACGACAGGGGGTGGGTCCTACGAGCAGTACTTC. This translates into CASSTTGGGSYEQYF.

This rearrangement joins TRBV5-1 to TRBJ1-6; 7 bases agree with TRBD1. Germline lookup yields CDR1 SGHRS and CDR2 YFSETQ. Losses at the gene ends were 4 bases for V and 7 bases for J; bases not matched to a gene: 8. This CDR3 spans 15 amino acids. This chain's CDR3 is CASSPETGTNSPLHF. The CDR3 DNA follows: TGCGCCAGCAGCCCGGAGACAGGGACCAATTCACCCCTCCACTTT. Full variable domain (rest looked up from reference TRBV5-1 and TRBJ1-6): KAGVTQTPRYLIKTRGQQVTLSCSPISGHRSVSWYQQTPGQGLQFLFEYFSETQRNKGNFPGRFSGRQFSNSRSEMNVSTLELGDSALYLCASSPETGTNSPLHFGNGTRLTVT.

Regarding this clone: The junction differs from germline at one of its ends, possibly a read error. The chain has TRBV29-1 and TRBJ2-5; maybe TRBD1 (5 bases). This CDR3 has 12 amino acids. Germline CDR1 and CDR2: SQVTM and ANQGSEA. This CDR3 is CSVEGQAETQYF. DNA for the CDR3: TGCAGCGTCGAAGGACAAGCAGAGACCCAGTACTTC.

This clone came up a few times. The same CDR3 arises from other DNA sequences in this sample as well. The chain couples TRBV14 to TRBJ1-1, with a tentative D call TRBD1 (5 bases). Germline CDR1 reads SGHDN; CDR2 reads FVKESK. This CDR3 has 12 amino acids. The V end was cut by 2 bases, the J end by 8 bases, with 9 bases between. CDR3 loop: CASSQSRVEAFF. CDR3 coding DNA: TGTGCCAGCAGCCAATCCAGGGTAGAAGCTTTCTTT.

This clone has just a few counts. The CDR3 sequence is CASSWYTGGTETQYF. The CDR3 region has the DNA TGTGCCAGCAGCTGGTATACAGGGGGTACAGAGACCCAGTACTTC. The chain is built from TRBV7-9 and TRBJ2-5, with 8 nucleotides matching TRBD1. Germline CDR1 is SEHNR and CDR2 is FQNEAQ (reference sequence). V gave up 4 bases and J gave up 4 bases; unmatched junction bases: 8. This CDR3 is built from 15 residues. The full variable domain, completed using reference TRBV7-9 and TRBJ2-5, is DTGVSQNPRHKITKRGQNVTFRCDPISEHNRLYWYRQTLGQGPEFLTYFQNEAQLEKSRLLSDRFSAERPKGSFSTLEIQRTEQGDSAMYLCASSWYTGGTETQYFGPGTRLLVL.

The chain carries TRBV4-1 and TRBJ2-5; D remains unclear. This CDR3 contains 15 residues. V shed 4 bases and J shed 2 bases, with 14 bases lying between them. Per germline, CDR1 MGHRA and CDR2 YSYEKL. The CDR3 protein is CASSRFARGQETQYF. Here the CDR3 DNA reads TGCGCCAGCAGCCGCTTCGCGAGAGGTCAAGAGACCCAGTACTTC.

This clone was observed a single time. The chain joins TRBV19 to TRBJ2-7; 10 positions match TRBD1. V was clipped by 5 bases and J by 2 bases; unmatched bases: 15. CDR1 LNHDA and CDR2 SQIVND come from the germline V gene (reference sequence). The CDR3 runs 18 residues. The CDR3 DNA follows: TGTGCCAGTAGTCCGACCGGGACAGGGGTAAGGGTTGCCTACGAGCAGTACTTC. This codes for CASSPTGTGVRVAYEQYF.

This sequence joins TRBV5-1 and TRBJ2-2, with 9 bases lining up with TRBD1. Losses at the gene ends were 6 bases for V and 1 base for J; bases not matched to a gene: 4. The length of the CDR3 is 15 residues. Germline V gene data show CDR1 as SGHRS and CDR2 as YFSETQ. The CDR3 reads CASTRDRENTGELFF. CDR3 coding DNA: TGCGCCAGCACCCGGGACAGGGAGAACACCGGGGAGCTGTTTTTT.

V and J are TRBV29-1 and TRBJ1-1; 9 bases line up with TRBD1. Germline-derived CDR1 and CDR2 are SQVTM and ANQGSEA. CDR3 length: 13 amino acids. The V gene end was trimmed by 7 bases and the J gene end by 0 bases; junction bases not matched to a gene: 3. CDR3 bases: TGCAGCGCTCGGACAGGGGTGAACACTGAAGCTTTCTTT. Translating gives CSARTGVNTEAFF.

The chain is built from TRBV30 and TRBJ2-1, with D possibly TRBD2 on 5 matching bases. Trimming removed 7 bases from V and 1 base from J, with 20 bases in between. This CDR3 contains 16 residues. The germline CDR1 and CDR2 sequences are GTSNPN and SVGIG (reference sequence). CDR3: CAYGGTASLSYNEQFF. Here the CDR3 DNA reads TGTGCCTACGGAGGAACGGCTAGCTTATCCTACAATGAGCAGTTCTTC.

The chain carries TRBV19 and TRBJ1-1; the D gene is possibly TRBD1 (6 bases). There are 15 residues in the CDR3. V was shortened by 4 bases and J by 0 bases, with 12 bases between the two germline ends. CDR1 is LNHDA, CDR2 SQIVND, per germline (reference sequence). CDR3: CASSTQGLMNTEAFF. The CDR3 bases are TGTGCCAGTAGTACCCAGGGGCTTATGAACACTGAAGCTTTCTTT.

The chain links TRBV18 to TRBJ2-7; TRBD1 matches at 9 bases. Germline V gives CDR1 KGHSH, CDR2 LQKENI. After removal of 6 bases from V and 5 bases from J, the junction contained 8 bases not matched to a gene. The CDR3 totals 14 residues. This chain's CDR3 is CASSPRGQGNEQYV. DNA of the CDR3: TGTGCCAGCTCCCCAAGGGGACAGGGAAACGAGCAGTACGTC.